Below, 8 T cell receptor beta chains from the same sample are listed, as sequenced in a study of T cells in Graves' hyperthyroidism and ophthalmopathy. RNA transcripts provided the source from which TCR beta CDR3 regions were amplified. Carried out on the TCR CDR3, a first-round RT-PCR used the HTBI primer set. TCRdb analysed the multiplex PCR reads with MiXCR anew, one entry per CDR3 protein. The table has fewer than 350,000 distinct CDR3 sequences, roughly 18% seen once; the top ten hold approximately 49%. Sequencing was performed on blood. These receptors all stem from a woman aged 50 to 60 with Graves' hyperthyroidism.

This clonotype appeared a few times. The chain is built from TRBV18 and TRBJ1-1, with D possibly TRBD1 on 6 matching bases. V was shortened by 8 bases and J by 9 bases, with 13 bases between the two germline ends. Germline-derived CDR1 and CDR2 are KGHSH and LQKENI. The CDR3 is 11 residues long. The CDR3: CASTVGGQAFF. The CDR3 region has the DNA TGTGCCAGCACTGTAGGGGGGCAAGCTTTCTTT. The whole variable domain, remainder taken from reference TRBV18 and TRBJ1-1, is NAGVMQNPRHLVRRRGQEARLRCSPMKGHSHVYWYRQLPEEGLKFMVYLQKENIIDESGMPKERFSAEFPKEGPSILRIQQVVRGDSAAYFCASTVGGQAFFGQGTRLTVV.

This clonotype was seen only a few times. The chain recombines TRBV2 with TRBJ1-2; the D is unclear. With 7 bases removed from V and 2 bases from J, the gap between germline ends came to 14 bases. Per the germline V gene, CDR1 is SNHLY and CDR2 is FYNNEI. The CDR3 length is 14 residues. For the CDR3, the DNA is TGTGCCAGCACCCCGGTGGGCGGGAACTATGGCTACACCTTC. Its protein product is CASTPVGGNYGYTF.

CDR3 loop: CASSSPGQGYTEAFF. Here the CDR3 DNA reads TGTGCCAGCAGCTCCCCGGGACAGGGCTACACTGAAGCTTTCTTT. This chain connects TRBV12-3 or TRBV12-4 to TRBJ1-1; 9 nucleotides align to TRBD1. With V trimmed by 6 bases and J by 3 bases, 8 bases remained unmatched. There are 15 residues in the CDR3.

The chain joins TRBV7-2 to TRBJ2-1; D possibly corresponds to TRBD2 (6 bases). Germline CDR1 and CDR2: SGHTA and FQGNSA. This CDR3 comprises 16 residues. V dropped 5 bases and J dropped 1 base, with 15 bases sitting between them. CDR3 region: CASSPIAAMSYNEQFF. The CDR3 coding sequence is TGTGCCAGCAGCCCGATAGCGGCTATGTCCTACAATGAGCAGTTCTTC.

This clonotype was observed many times. This sequence joins TRBV7-8 and TRBJ2-5, with TRBD2 matching 8 bases. The CDR3 covers 16 residues. Trimming cost V 1 base and J 1 base; bases outside gene matches: 5. The germline CDR1 and CDR2 sequences are SGHVS and FQNEAQ. The CDR3 is CASSLGTSGAQETQYF. For the CDR3, the DNA is TGTGCCAGCAGCTTAGGCACTAGCGGTGCCCAAGAGACCCAGTACTTC.

This clonotype occurred many times. The chain links TRBV5-1 to TRBJ1-2; D is possibly TRBD1 (6 bases). The V end was cut by 7 bases, the J end by 0 bases, with 19 bases between. The CDR3 length is 16 residues. CDR1 is SGHRS and CDR2 is YFSETQ in the germline V gene. CDR3 sequence reads: CASAPILGHTNYGYTF. CDR3 bases: TGCGCCAGCGCCCCCATCCTGGGACACACTAACTATGGCTACACCTTC.

This clonotype was picked up many times. This chain links TRBV11-2 with TRBJ1-2; no firm D call. Looked up from germline, CDR1 is SGHAT and CDR2 is FQNNGV. CDR3 length equals 11 residues. V was trimmed by 5 bases and J by 2 bases, leaving 3 bases between them. CDR3 region: CASSSNYGYTF. CDR3 DNA sequence: TGTGCCAGCAGCAGCAACTATGGCTACACCTTC.

The sample holds a few counts of this clonotype. This chain links TRBV24-1 with TRBJ2-3, with 8 bases that match TRBD1. The V gene's germline CDR1 is KGHDR and CDR2 SFDVKD. V dropped 4 bases and J dropped 4; count of bases not matched to a gene: 3. The CDR3 is 14 residues long. The CDR3 region has the DNA TGTGCCACCAGTGAGGACAGGGAACCAGATACGCAGTATTTT. It specifies CATSEDREPDTQYF.